Listed below are T cell receptor beta chains from one sample, sequenced in a study of CD8+CD57+ T cells in acquired aplastic anemia. TCRdb reprocessed the reads via MiXCR and lists one record per CDR3 protein. The table records 200,000 to 300,000 distinct CDR3 sequences, roughly 82% of them present only once. The material sequenced was sorted CD4+, CD8+, or CD8+CD57+ T cells (not recorded which) from PBMCs. The origin of the receptors is a human donor with aplastic anemia. CDR3s include the opening cysteine and the closing phenylalanine or tryptophan. A D gene is named only where the DNA matches it firmly. Rows may omit the clone size; those that give it use once, few, many or a size class.

CDR3 length	V gene	J gene	D gene	clone size	CDR3 DNA	CDR3 protein
16	TRBV9	TRBJ1-6	NA	NA	TGTGCCAGCAGCGTATTAGCGGGCGACACCGATGAGCCCCTCCACTTT	CASSVLAGDTDEPLHF
15	TRBV2	TRBJ1-2	NA	few	TGTGCCAGCAGCCCTCTGGGGGGATCCCTCTATGGCTACACCTTC	CASSPLGGSLYGYTF
15	TRBV2	TRBJ1-3	NA	NA	TGTGCCAGCAGCATCGACGGGACGGGGGGAAACACCATATATTTT	CASSIDGTGGNTIYF
12	TRBV10-3	TRBJ2-3	NA	NA	TGTGCCATCAGTGATCGGAACCGTGAAAGGTATTTT	CAISDRNRERYF
13	TRBV4-1	TRBJ2-1	NA	NA	TGCGCCAGCAGCCAAGGCCTGGCAGGTGAGCAGTTCTTC	CASSQGLAGEQFF
16	TRBV7-2	TRBJ2-2	NA	NA	TGTGCCGGCAGCTTAGGGGGCGGGACCGACGCCGGGGAGCTGTTTTTT	CAGSLGGGTDAGELFF
16	TRBV9	TRBJ2-1	NA	NA	TGTGCCAGCAGCTCCCCCCGGCGCGATCAGTACATTGAGCAGTTCTTC	CASSSPRRDQYIEQFF
14	TRBV2	TRBJ1-1	TRBD1	NA	TGTGCCAGCAGTGAACGGACAGGAGACACTGAAGCTTTCTTT	CASSERTGDTEAFF
13	TRBV7-8	TRBJ2-1	NA	few	TGTGCCAGCAGCTGGACACCCTACAATGAGCAGTTCTTC	CASSWTPYNEQFF
14	TRBV6-2/TRBV6-3	TRBJ1-1	NA	NA	TGTGCCAGCAGTTACTCGATGCTGAACACTGAAGCTTTCTTT	CASSYSMLNTEAFF
15	TRBV7-9	TRBJ2-5	NA	NA	NA	CASSFTSALSSSSYF
17	TRBV7-2	TRBJ2-6	NA	NA	TGTGCCAGCACCCAAGGGCGGGGCCCCTCTGGGGCCAACGTCCTGACTTTC	CASTQGRGPSGANVLTF
15	TRBV9	TRBJ2-3	NA	NA	TGTGCCAGCAGCACGAATGGAGGGGGTGCAGGTACGCAGTATTTT	CASSTNGGGAGTQYF
13	TRBV25-1	TRBJ2-1	NA	NA	TGTGCCAGCAGATCTTCCGGGGGCAATGAGCAGTTCTTC	CASRSSGGNEQFF
14	TRBV7-7	TRBJ2-5	TRBD1	NA	TGTGCTAGCAGCCCAGGGACAGCCCAAGAGACCCAGTACTTC	CASSPGTAQETQYF
13	TRBV7-3	TRBJ1-2	NA	once	TGCGCCAGCAGCCAAGGTCTTGCAGGTGACAACACCTTC	CASSQGLAGDNTF
16	TRBV7-8	TRBJ2-6	NA	NA	TGTGCCAGCAGCTTAGCGGGTGGCTCCGAGGCCAACGACCTGACTTTC	CASSLAGGSEANDLTF
13	TRBV7-9	TRBJ1-2	TRBD1	few	TGTGCCAGCACCTCACAGGGGAACTATGGCTACACCTTC	CASTSQGNYGYTF
15	TRBV7-2	TRBJ2-7	TRBD2	many	TGTGCCAGCAGCTTATGGGTAGCGGGAACCTACGAGCAGTACTTC	CASSLWVAGTYEQYF
14	TRBV7-2	TRBJ2-3	NA	NA	TGTGCCAGCAGCTTTGAGCCAGACGCGGCAACCCTTTCCTTT	CASSFEPDAATLSF
14	TRBV2	TRBJ2-3	TRBD2	NA	TGTGCCAGCCGGTACGCGGGAGGTCCCGTTCCGCAGTATTTT	CASRYAGGPVPQYF
14	TRBV7-8	TRBJ2-3	TRBD2	NA	TGTGCCAGCAGCTTGACGGGAGGCCCCGATACTGACTACTTT	CASSLTGGPDTDYF
13	TRBV7-9	TRBJ2-3	NA	NA	TGTGCCAGCAGCTATGGAAGAACCGGTGGGCGCTATTTC	CASSYGRTGGRYF
14	TRBV7-9	TRBJ2-3	NA	NA	TGTGCCAGCAGCTTAGATCTAGGTCCCAATACGCAATATTTT	CASSLDLGPNTQYF
14	TRBV9	TRBJ1-2	NA	NA	TGTGCCAGCGGAGGAGCAGGGATCATTTATGACTACGCCTTC	CASGGAGIIYDYAF
12	TRBV29-1	TRBJ1-4	NA	NA	TGCAGCGTTGCAGGGGTGGGAGAAAAACTGTTTTTT	CSVAGVGEKLFF
12	TRBV20-1	TRBJ1-1	TRBD1	few	TGCAGTGCTTGGACAGGGAACACTGAAGCTTTCTTT	CSAWTGNTEAFF
14	TRBV20-1	TRBJ1-6	NA	NA	TGCAGTGCTACCCAATACTCCTATAATTCACCCCTCCACTTT	CSATQYSYNSPLHF
15	TRBV5-4	TRBJ2-3	NA	NA	TGTGCCAGCAGCCCGGAAGGGGGGATCGAGGATACGCAGTATTTT	CASSPEGGIEDTQYF
14	TRBV9	TRBJ2-3	NA	NA	NA	CASRVAGDLQYFDF
14	TRBV7-3	TRBJ2-7	NA	NA	TGTGCCAGCTCAAGACAGGCCATAGCCGATGAACACTGCTTC	CASSRQAIADEHCF
16	TRBV4-3	TRBJ2-3	TRBD2	NA	TGCGCCAGCAGCCTGAGACTAGCGGCTTCCACAGATACGCAGTATTTT	CASSLRLAASTDTQYF
14	TRBV9	TRBJ2-1	TRBD2	NA	TGTGCCAGCAGCGTAGGTCGCGGGGGGTCAGCAGAGATCTTC	CASSVGRGGSAEIF
14	TRBV9	TRBJ2-3	TRBD2	NA	TGTGCCAGCAGCGTAGCGGGAGGGCCCGCAGAGCCGCATTTT	CASSVAGGPAEPHF
16	TRBV11-2	TRBJ2-6	NA	NA	TGTGCCAGCAGCTTAACGGGCAGCGACGGGGCCAACGTCCTGACTTTC	CASSLTGSDGANVLTF
11	TRBV20-1	TRBJ1-1	NA	NA	TGCACTGCTAGCCCCGCCGGTGACGATGTCTTT	CTASPAGDDVF
13	TRBV7-8	TRBJ2-3	NA	few	TGTGCCAGCGGGTACGGGGGAACAGATACGAAGTATTTT	CASGYGGTDTKYF
13	TRBV7-2	TRBJ2-7	NA	NA	TGTGCCAGCAGCTCCGGGGTTGGGGCTGGACAGTACTTC	CASSSGVGAGQYF
15	TRBV7-3	TRBJ1-5	NA	NA	TGTGCCAGCAGCGTAGATACCGCCGGAAATCAGCTCCCCCATTTT	CASSVDTAGNQLPHF
15	TRBV7-9	TRBJ2-3	NA	NA	TGTGCCAGCAGCTTAGTACCCGGGGAGCTGTTTTTTCAGTATTTT	CASSLVPGELFFQYF
13	TRBV9	TRBJ2-1	NA	once	TGTGCCAGCAGTGAGGGGGGGAGACATGGGCAGATCTTC	CASSEGGRHGQIF
15	TRBV7-8	TRBJ1-5	NA	NA	TGTGCCAGCAGCTTTCATCCAGACGGGAATCCCCCTTACCATTTT	CASSFHPDGNPPYHF
16	TRBV11-3	TRBJ2-1	TRBD2	once	TGTGCCAGCAGCTTTGATCGTAGCGGGAAGAGCGAAGCGCAGTTCTTC	CASSFDRSGKSEAQFF